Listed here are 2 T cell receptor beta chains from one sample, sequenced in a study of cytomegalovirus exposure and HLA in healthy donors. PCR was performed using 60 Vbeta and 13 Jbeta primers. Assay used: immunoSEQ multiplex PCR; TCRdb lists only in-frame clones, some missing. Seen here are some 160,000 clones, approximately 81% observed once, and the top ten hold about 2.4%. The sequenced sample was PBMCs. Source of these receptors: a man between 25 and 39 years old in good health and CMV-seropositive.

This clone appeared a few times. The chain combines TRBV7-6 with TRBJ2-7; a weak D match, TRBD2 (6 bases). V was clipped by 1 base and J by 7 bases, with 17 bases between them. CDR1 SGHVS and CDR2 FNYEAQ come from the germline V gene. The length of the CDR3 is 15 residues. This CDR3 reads CASSLVPLTAGEQYF. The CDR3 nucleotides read TGTGCCAGCAGCTTAGTTCCTCTAACGGCGGGGGAGCAGTACTTC.

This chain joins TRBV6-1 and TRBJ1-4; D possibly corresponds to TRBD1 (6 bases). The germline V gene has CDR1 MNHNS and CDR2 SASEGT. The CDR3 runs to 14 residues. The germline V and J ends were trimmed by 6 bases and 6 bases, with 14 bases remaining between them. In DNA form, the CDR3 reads TGTGCCAGCAGCGAGGACAGTTCTTATGAAAAACTGTTTTTT. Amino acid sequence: CASSEDSSYEKLFF.